The 10 T cell receptor beta chains below come from one sample, sequenced in a study of blood T cell repertoires in COVID-19. Sequenced by immunoSEQ multiplex PCR; TCRdb stores in-frame clones only, minus some. The data hold some 55,000 clones, with over 75% observed a single time. Sequences were obtained from peripheral blood. Receptor source: a middle-aged woman with active COVID-19.

The chain carries TRBV18 and TRBJ1-2, with TRBD1 matching over 7 bases. Germline-derived CDR1 and CDR2 are KGHSH and LQKENI. Trimming cost V 3 bases and J 7 bases; bases outside gene matches: 5. The length of the CDR3 is 13 residues. The CDR3 sequence: CASSPMQGGGYTF. In DNA form, the CDR3 reads TGTGCCAGCTCACCGATGCAGGGGGGTGGCTACACCTTC.

This chain links TRBV5-8 with TRBJ1-6; D possibly corresponds to TRBD1 (5 bases). Germline V gene sequence: CDR1 SGHTS, CDR2 YDEGEE. V lost 0 bases and J lost 10, with 11 bases in between. This CDR3 is 14 amino acids long. DNA for the CDR3: TGTGCCAGCAGCTTGGTGACAGTGGGCTCACCCCTCCACTTT. Translating it yields CASSLVTVGSPLHF.

V usage is TRBV3-1 (or the pseudogene TRBV3-2) and J usage is TRBJ2-1; D uncertain. The germline V gene encodes CDR1 LGHDT and CDR2 YNNKEL (reference sequence). The CDR3 loop spans 16 amino acids. V dropped 1 base and J dropped 0 bases, with 10 bases sitting between them. CDR3 in DNA: TGTGCCAGCAGCCAAGGGCTGTTTTTCTCCTACAATGAGCAGTTCTTC. Its translation: CASSQGLFFSYNEQFF.

This clone was seen only once. The CDR3 here is CAISPRGDTQYF. The CDR3 coding sequence is TGTGCCATCAGCCCCCGGGGGGATACGCAGTATTTT. The V gene is TRBV10-3, the J gene TRBJ2-3, with D possibly being TRBD2 (6 bases). V was pared by 6 bases and J by 6 bases, with 10 bases between. The CDR3 runs to 12 residues. Germline V gives CDR1 ENHRY, CDR2 SYGVKD.

The CDR3 coding sequence is TGTGCCAGCAAAAAACAGGGGGCGAGGCAAGAGACCCAGTACTTC. Translated: CASKKQGARQETQYF. The rearrangement joins TRBV28 to TRBJ2-5, with TRBD1 matching 9 bases. CDR3 length: 15 residues. With V trimmed by 7 bases and J by 2 bases, 8 bases remained unmatched. Germline V lookup: CDR1 MDHEN, CDR2 SYDVKM. Looking up the rest from reference TRBV28 and TRBJ2-5 gives the full variable domain: DVKVTQSSRYLVKRTGEKVFLECVQDMDHENMFWYRQDPGLGLRLIYFSYDVKMKEKGDIPEGYSVSREKKERFSLILESASTNQTSMYLCASKKQGARQETQYFGPGTRLLVL.

This rearrangement joins TRBV7-2 to TRBJ2-5; 10 bases are a match to TRBD1. CDR1 is SGHTA and CDR2 is FQGNSA in the germline V gene. The CDR3 is 16 amino acids. V lost 10 bases to trimming and J lost 5 bases; unmatched junction nucleotides: 16. Written as DNA, the CDR3 is TGTGCCACCGCCCATACTGTGACAGGGGGCGGGGAGACCCAGTACTTC. Amino acids: CATAHTVTGGGETQYF.

This clone has a single count. The J gene is TRBJ1-5, the V gene TRBV18; D unresolved. Germline CDR1 and CDR2: KGHSH and LQKENI. The CDR3 runs to 17 residues. V shed 3 bases and J shed 2 bases, with 17 bases lying between them. Written as DNA, the CDR3 is TGTGCCAGCTCACCGTCCGGCGGGAAATACGGCAATCAGCCCCAGCATTTT. Encoded protein: CASSPSGGKYGNQPQHF.

This chain links TRBV5-1 with TRBJ2-7; maybe TRBD1 (5 bases). Germline CDR1 SGHRS, CDR2 YFSETQ. Trimming stripped 1 base from V and 2 bases from J, with 16 bases between. The CDR3 is made up of 16 amino acids. The DNA for the CDR3 is TGCGCCAGCAGCTTGTTAAGGGGATCAAGCACCTACGAGCAGTACTTC. It translates to CASSLLRGSSTYEQYF.

The chain uses TRBV6-1 and TRBJ2-1; a weak D match, TRBD2 (5 bases). Per the germline V gene, CDR1 is MNHNS and CDR2 is SASEGT. Trimming took off 3 bases at V and 6 bases at J, with 15 bases between the two ends. The CDR3 is 15 amino acids. The CDR3 coding sequence is TGTGCCAGCAGTGATGGAACTAGGTTTGTCAATGAGCAGTTCTTC. Translation: CASSDGTRFVNEQFF.

This sequence joins TRBV12-3 or TRBV12-4 and TRBJ1-1; no firm D call. Trimming pared 7 bases from V and 0 bases from J, leaving 9 bases between. This CDR3 spans 13 amino acids. The CDR3 nucleotides are TGTGCCAGCATGGCGGGTCTGAACACTGAAGCTTTCTTT. Translated: CASMAGLNTEAFF.